This T cell receptor beta chain was obtained from a study of T cells after yellow fever vaccination. Comments on this clonotype: The target antigen is unknown.

The authors made TCR cDNA by 5'RACE template switching, adding a universal primer site and UMIs. MiXCR, run by TCRdb on the 5' RACE reads, gives a single entry per CDR3 protein. Here the sample spans about 630,000 distinct CDR3 sequences, 10% to 15% being singletons. Study observations and caveats: After the booster, around 95% of CD4 and 88% of CD8 primary-response clones were re-detected.

V lost 3 bases, J lost 2 bases, and 18 bases lay in between. Germline loops: CDR1 MNHEY, CDR2 SVGEGT. This CDR3 is built from 17 residues. This TCR was recovered from a man under 40 who received the YFV17D yellow fever vaccine. The V gene is TRBV6-2 or TRBV6-3, the J gene TRBJ2-3, with D unresolved. Specimen: PBMCs, collected on the day of the yellow fever booster vaccination. The CDR3 bases are TGTGCCAGCAGTTATCTGGCGGAACCTCAATTCACAGATACGCAGTATTTT. It yields the protein CASSYLAEPQFTDTQYF.